The text below deals with one T cell receptor (beta chain). This specimen belongs to a study of blood T cell repertoires in COVID-19. CDR1 and CDR2 (germline): SEHNR, FQNEAQ (reference sequence). Trimming cost V 4 bases and J 4 bases, with 19 bases left between them. CDR3 length: 16 amino acids. Profiled with immunoSEQ multiplex PCR; TCRdb holds only in-frame clones, not every one. The table includes roughly 300,000 clones, roughly 92% detected once. The sample taken for sequencing was peripheral blood. The rearrangement links TRBV7-9 to TRBJ1-2, with a tentative D call TRBD1 (5 bases). This clonotype originated in a woman aged 30 to 39 with COVID-19, enrolled during active disease. Here the CDR3 DNA reads TGTGCCAGCAGCTCCCCCCTCAGCGCAGGGTCCTATGGCTACACCTTC. It translates to CASSSPLSAGSYGYTF. Variable domain in full (rest from reference TRBV7-9 and TRBJ1-2): DTGVSQNPRHKITKRGQNVTFRCDPISEHNRLYWYRQTLGQGPEFLTYFQNEAQLEKSRLLSDRFSAERPKGSFSTLEIQRTEQGDSAMYLCASSSPLSAGSYGYTFGSGTRLTVV.